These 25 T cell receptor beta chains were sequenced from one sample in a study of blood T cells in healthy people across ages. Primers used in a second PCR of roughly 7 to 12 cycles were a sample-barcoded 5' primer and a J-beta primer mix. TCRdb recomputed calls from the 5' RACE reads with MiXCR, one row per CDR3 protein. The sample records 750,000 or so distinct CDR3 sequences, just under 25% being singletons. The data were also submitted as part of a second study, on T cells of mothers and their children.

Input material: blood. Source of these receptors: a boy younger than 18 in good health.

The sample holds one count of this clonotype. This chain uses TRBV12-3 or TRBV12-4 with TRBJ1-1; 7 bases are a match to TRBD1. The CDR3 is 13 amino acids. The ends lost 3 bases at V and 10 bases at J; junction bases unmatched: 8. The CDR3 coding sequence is TGTGCCAGCAGTTTCGCCAGGGGGTTGGCAGCTTTCTTT. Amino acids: CASSFARGLAAFF.

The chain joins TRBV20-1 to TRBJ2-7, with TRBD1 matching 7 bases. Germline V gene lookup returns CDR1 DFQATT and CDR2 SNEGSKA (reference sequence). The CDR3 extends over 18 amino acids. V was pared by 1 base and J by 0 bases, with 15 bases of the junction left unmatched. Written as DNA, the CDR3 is TGCAGTGCTAGAGGTAGCGACAGGGCGAGGGGGAGCTCCTACGAGCAGTACTTC. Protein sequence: CSARGSDRARGSSYEQYF.

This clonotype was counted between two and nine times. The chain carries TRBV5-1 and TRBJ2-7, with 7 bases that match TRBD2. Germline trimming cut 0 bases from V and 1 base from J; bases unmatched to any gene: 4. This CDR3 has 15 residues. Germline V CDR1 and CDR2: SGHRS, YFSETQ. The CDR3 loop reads CASSLVAGPSYEQYF. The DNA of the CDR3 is TGCGCCAGCAGCTTGGTAGCGGGTCCTTCCTACGAGCAGTACTTC.

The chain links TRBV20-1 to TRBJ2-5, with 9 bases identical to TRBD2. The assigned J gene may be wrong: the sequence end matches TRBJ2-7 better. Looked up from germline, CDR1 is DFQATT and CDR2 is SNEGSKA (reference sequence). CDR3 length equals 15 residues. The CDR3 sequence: CSARDNSGSNYEQYF. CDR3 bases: TGCAGTGCTAGAGATAATAGCGGGAGTAACTACGAGCAGTACTTC.

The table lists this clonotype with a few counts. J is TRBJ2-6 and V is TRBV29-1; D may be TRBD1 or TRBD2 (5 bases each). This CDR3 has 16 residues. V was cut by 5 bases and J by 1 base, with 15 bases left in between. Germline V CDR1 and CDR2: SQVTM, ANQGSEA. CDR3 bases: TGCAGCGTTTTGGGGAGTAGGGGATCTGGGGCCAACGTCCTGACTTTC. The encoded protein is CSVLGSRGSGANVLTF.

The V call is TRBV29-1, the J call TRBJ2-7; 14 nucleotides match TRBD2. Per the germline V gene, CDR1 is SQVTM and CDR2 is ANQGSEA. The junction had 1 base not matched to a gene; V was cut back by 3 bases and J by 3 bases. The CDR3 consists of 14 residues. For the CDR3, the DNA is TGCAGCGTTGAGGGACTAGCGGGAGTCTACGAGCAGTACTTC. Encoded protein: CSVEGLAGVYEQYF.

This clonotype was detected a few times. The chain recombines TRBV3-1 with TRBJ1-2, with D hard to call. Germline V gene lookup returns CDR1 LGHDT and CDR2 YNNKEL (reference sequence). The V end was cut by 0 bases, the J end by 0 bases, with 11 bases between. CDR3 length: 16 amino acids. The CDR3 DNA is TGTGCCAGCAGCCAAGATCCACGGGTCCCTAACTATGGCTACACCTTC. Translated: CASSQDPRVPNYGYTF.

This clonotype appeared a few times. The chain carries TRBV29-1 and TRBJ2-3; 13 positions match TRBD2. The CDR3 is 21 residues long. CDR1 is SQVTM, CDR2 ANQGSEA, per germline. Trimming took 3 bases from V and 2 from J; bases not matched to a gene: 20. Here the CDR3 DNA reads TGCAGCGTTGACGGTGGAGCCGGGACTAGCGGGGTCTATCAAATCACAGATACGCAGTATTTT. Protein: CSVDGGAGTSGVYQITDTQYF.

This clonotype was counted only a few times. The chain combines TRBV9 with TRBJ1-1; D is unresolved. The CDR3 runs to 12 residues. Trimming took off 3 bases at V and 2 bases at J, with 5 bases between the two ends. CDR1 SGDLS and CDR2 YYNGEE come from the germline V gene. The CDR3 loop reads CASSDYNTEAFF. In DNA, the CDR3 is TGTGCCAGCAGCGACTATAACACTGAAGCTTTCTTT.

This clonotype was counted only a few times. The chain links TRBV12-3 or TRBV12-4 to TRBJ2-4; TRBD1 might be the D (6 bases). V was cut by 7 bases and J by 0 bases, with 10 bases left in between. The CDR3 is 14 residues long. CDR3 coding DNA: TGTGCCAGCAACCTACAGGGAGCCAAAAACATTCAGTACTTC. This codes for CASNLQGAKNIQYF.

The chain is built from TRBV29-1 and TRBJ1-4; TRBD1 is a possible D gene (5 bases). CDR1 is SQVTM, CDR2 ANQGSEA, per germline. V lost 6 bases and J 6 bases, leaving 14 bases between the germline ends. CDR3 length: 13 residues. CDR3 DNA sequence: TGCAGCGTATCCCCGGGAGGGGATGAAAAACTGTTTTTT. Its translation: CSVSPGGDEKLFF.

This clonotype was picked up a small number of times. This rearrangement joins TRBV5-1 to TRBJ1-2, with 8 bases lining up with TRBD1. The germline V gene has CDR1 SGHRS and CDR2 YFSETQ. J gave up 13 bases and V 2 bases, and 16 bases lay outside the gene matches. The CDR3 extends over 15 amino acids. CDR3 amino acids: CASSLFAGGGSILTF. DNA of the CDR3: TGCGCCAGCAGCTTATTTGCAGGGGGCGGTTCGATCCTCACCTTC.

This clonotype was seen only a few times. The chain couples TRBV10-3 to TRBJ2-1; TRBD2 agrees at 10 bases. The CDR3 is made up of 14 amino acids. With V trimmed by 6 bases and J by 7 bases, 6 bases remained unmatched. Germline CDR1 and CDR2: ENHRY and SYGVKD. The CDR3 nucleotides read TGTGCCATCAGGCCAGCGGGGGGGTTTAATGAGCAGTTCTTC. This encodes CAIRPAGGFNEQFF.

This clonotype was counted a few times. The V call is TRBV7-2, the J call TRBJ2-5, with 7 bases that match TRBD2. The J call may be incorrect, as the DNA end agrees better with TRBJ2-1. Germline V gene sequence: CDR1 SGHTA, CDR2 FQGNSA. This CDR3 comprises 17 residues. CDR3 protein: CASSLGGAGAVGNEQFF. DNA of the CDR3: TGTGCCAGCAGCTTAGGTGGGGCGGGAGCAGTCGGAAATGAGCAGTTCTTC.

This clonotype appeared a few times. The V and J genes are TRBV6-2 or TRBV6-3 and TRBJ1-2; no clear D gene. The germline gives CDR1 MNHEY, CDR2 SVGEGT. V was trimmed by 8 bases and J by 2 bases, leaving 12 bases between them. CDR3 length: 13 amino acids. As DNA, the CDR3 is TGTGCCAGCCGCCCCTGGGAGAACTATGGCTACACCTTC. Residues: CASRPWENYGYTF.

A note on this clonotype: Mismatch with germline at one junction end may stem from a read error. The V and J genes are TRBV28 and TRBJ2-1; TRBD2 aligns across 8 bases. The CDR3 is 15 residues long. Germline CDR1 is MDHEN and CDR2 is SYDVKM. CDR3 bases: TGTGCCAGCAGTTTAAGCGGGGGCTCCTGCAATGAGCAGTTCTTC. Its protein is CASSLSGGSCNEQFF.

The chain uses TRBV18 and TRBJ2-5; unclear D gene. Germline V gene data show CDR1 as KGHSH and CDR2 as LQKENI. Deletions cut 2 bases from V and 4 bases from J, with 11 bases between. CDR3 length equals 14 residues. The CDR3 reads CASSPELWGETQYF. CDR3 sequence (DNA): TGTGCCAGCTCACCAGAGCTTTGGGGAGAGACCCAGTACTTC.

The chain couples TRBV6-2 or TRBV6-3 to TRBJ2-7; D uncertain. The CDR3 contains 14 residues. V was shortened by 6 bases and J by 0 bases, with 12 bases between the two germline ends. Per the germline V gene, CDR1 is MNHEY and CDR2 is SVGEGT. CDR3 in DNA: TGTGCCAGCAGATATATTGGCAGCTCCTACGAGCAGTACTTC. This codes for CASRYIGSSYEQYF.

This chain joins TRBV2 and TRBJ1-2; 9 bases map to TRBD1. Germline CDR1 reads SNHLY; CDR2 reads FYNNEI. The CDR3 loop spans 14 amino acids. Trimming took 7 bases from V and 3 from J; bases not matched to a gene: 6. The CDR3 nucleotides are TGTGCCAGCACCGTCGACAGGGGGGACTATGGCTACACCTTC. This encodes CASTVDRGDYGYTF.

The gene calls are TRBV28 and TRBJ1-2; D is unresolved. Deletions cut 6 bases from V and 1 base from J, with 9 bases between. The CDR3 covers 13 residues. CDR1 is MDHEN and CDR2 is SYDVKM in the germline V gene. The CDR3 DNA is TGTGCCAGCAGACTTACAGTTAACTATGGCTACACCTTC. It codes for CASRLTVNYGYTF.

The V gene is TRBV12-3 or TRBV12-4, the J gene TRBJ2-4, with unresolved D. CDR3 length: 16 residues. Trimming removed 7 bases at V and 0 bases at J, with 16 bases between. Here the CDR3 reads CASTADGALAKNIQYF. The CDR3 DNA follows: TGTGCCAGCACCGCGGACGGAGCTCTAGCCAAAAACATTCAGTACTTC.

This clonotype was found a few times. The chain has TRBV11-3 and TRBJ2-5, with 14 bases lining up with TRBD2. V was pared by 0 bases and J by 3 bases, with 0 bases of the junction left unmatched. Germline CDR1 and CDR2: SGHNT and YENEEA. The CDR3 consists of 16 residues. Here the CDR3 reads CASSLEGLAGEETQYF. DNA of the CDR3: TGTGCCAGCAGCTTAGAGGGACTAGCGGGGGAAGAGACCCAGTACTTC.

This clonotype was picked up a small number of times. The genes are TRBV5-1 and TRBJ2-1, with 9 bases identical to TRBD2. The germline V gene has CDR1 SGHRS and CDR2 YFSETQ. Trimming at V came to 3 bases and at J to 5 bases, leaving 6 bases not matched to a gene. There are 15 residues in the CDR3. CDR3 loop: CASSYWREGHNEQFF. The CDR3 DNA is TGCGCCAGCAGCTATTGGCGGGAGGGCCACAATGAGCAGTTCTTC. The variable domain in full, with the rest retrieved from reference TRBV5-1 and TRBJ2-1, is KAGVTQTPRYLIKTRGQQVTLSCSPISGHRSVSWYQQTPGQGLQFLFEYFSETQRNKGNFPGRFSGRQFSNSRSEMNVSTLELGDSALYLCASSYWREGHNEQFFGPGTRLTVL.

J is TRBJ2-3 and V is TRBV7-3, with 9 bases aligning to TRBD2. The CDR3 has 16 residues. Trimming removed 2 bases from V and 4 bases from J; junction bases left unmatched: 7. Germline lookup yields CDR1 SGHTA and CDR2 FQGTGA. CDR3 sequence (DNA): TGTGCCAGCAGCTTATTCGGCGGGGGGGCCCCAGATACGCAGTATTTT. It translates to CASSLFGGGAPDTQYF.

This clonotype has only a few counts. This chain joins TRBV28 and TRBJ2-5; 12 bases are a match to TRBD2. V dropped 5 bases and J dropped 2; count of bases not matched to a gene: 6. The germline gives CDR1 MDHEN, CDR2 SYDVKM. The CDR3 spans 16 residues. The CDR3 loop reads CASSLWTSGEQETQYF. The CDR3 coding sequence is TGTGCCAGCAGTCTCTGGACTAGCGGGGAACAAGAGACCCAGTACTTC.